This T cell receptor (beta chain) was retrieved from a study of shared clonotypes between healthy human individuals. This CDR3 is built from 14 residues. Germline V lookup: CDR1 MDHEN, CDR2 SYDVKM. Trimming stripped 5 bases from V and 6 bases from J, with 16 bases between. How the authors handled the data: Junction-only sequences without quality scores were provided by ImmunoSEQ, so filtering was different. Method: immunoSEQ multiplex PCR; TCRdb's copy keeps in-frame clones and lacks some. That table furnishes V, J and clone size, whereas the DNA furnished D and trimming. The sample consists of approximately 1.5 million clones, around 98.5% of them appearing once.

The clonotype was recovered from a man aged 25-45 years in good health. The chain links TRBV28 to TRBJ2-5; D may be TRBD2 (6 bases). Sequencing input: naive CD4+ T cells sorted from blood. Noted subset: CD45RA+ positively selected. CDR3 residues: CASSGPGSIKTQYF. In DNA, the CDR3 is TGTGCCAGCAGTGGCCCCGGGAGTATAAAGACCCAGTACTTC.